Presented here are 8 T cell receptor beta chains from one specimen sequenced in a study of OX40 agonist ivuxolimab in advanced cancers. Method: immunoSEQ multiplex PCR; TCRdb's copy keeps in-frame clones and lacks some. The sample has about 90,000 clones; about 83% are singletons. This specimen consisted of CD4+ or CD8+ T cells sorted from blood, obtained in a trial of the OX40 agonist ivuxolimab. The receptors stem from an adult with an advanced solid tumor such as melanoma, head and neck, liver or kidney cancer.

J is TRBJ1-4 and V is TRBV30, with D unresolved. CDR1 and CDR2 from the germline V gene are GTSNPN and SVGIG (reference sequence). The CDR3 has 12 amino acids. Trimming shortened V by 3 bases and J by 4 bases, and 6 bases separated the two germline ends. Here the CDR3 DNA reads TGTGCCTGGAGCGTATATAATGAAAAACTGTTTTTT. This codes for CAWSVYNEKLFF. Full variable domain (missing parts from reference TRBV30 and TRBJ1-4): SQTIHQWPATLVQPVGSPLSLECTVEGTSNPNLYWYRQAAGRGLQLLFYSVGIGQISSEVPQNLSASRPQDRQFILSSKKLLLSDSGFYLCAWSVYNEKLFFGSGTQLSVL.

This clone was detected a few times. The V and J genes are TRBV7-3 and TRBJ1-6; possible D gene TRBD1, 5 bases. The V end was cut by 5 bases, the J end by 0 bases, with 8 bases between. In germline, CDR1 is SGHTA, CDR2 FQGTGA. This CDR3 region has 15 residues. As DNA, the CDR3 is TGTGCCAGCAGCCTTGACAGCTCCTATAATTCACCCCTCCACTTT. This translates into CASSLDSSYNSPLHF.

This clone has just a few counts. The rearrangement uses TRBV7-2 and TRBJ1-2; 7 positions agree with TRBD1. CDR1 SGHTA and CDR2 FQGNSA come from the germline V gene. V was pared by 4 bases and J by 7 bases, with 9 bases of the junction left unmatched. The CDR3 spans 14 residues. The CDR3 protein is CASSSTGTLRGYTF. In DNA form, the CDR3 reads TGTGCCAGCAGCTCGACAGGGACACTACGTGGCTACACCTTC.

The chain combines TRBV7-9 with TRBJ2-7; TRBD1 aligns across 8 bases. Germline values: CDR1 SEHNR, CDR2 FQNEAQ (reference sequence). Germline trimming cut 1 base from V and 5 bases from J; bases unmatched to any gene: 4. This CDR3 is built from 14 residues. CDR3: CASSLGGTGDEQYF. CDR3 bases: TGTGCCAGCAGCTTAGGTGGGACAGGTGACGAGCAGTACTTC.

This clone was picked up one time. This chain joins TRBV19 and TRBJ2-3, with a possible D match to TRBD1 (5 bases). Trimming left V 7 bases short and J 6 bases short, with 20 bases between. The V gene's germline CDR1 is LNHDA and CDR2 SQIVND (reference sequence). This CDR3 spans 15 amino acids. This CDR3 is CASTFGLGETDTQYF. The CDR3 DNA reads TGTGCCAGTACCTTCGGTCTAGGGGAAACTGATACGCAGTATTTT.

This sequence joins TRBV28 and TRBJ1-1; 8 bases are shared with TRBD1. This CDR3 contains 15 residues. V dropped 7 bases and J dropped 4; count of bases not matched to a gene: 11. In germline, CDR1 is MDHEN, CDR2 SYDVKM. The CDR3 sequence: CASTAAGGDGTEAFF. The CDR3 nucleotides are TGTGCCAGCACCGCCGCAGGGGGCGACGGCACTGAAGCTTTCTTT.

V usage is TRBV11-1 and J usage is TRBJ2-3; a weak D match, TRBD2 (5 bases). The CDR3 spans 16 residues. CDR1 and CDR2 from the germline V gene are SGHAT and FQDESV (reference sequence). V lost 6 bases, J lost 0 bases, and 16 bases lay in between. The chain's CDR3 is CASRGFSSGSTDTQYF. The CDR3 DNA follows: TGTGCCAGCAGGGGTTTCTCGAGCGGAAGCACAGATACGCAGTATTTT.

The chain has TRBV15 and TRBJ2-1; D unresolved. V lost 0 bases, J lost 9 bases, and 6 bases lay in between. CDR3 length equals 12 residues. Looked up from germline, CDR1 is LNHNV and CDR2 is YYDKDF (reference sequence). As DNA, the CDR3 is TGTGCCACCAGCAGAGATGTCGGTGAGCAGTTCTTC. As protein: CATSRDVGEQFF. The variable domain in full, with the rest retrieved from reference TRBV15 and TRBJ2-1, is DAMVIQNPRYQVTQFGKPVTLSCSQTLNHNVMYWYQQKSSQAPKLLFHYYDKDFNNEADTPDNFQSRRPNTSFCFLDIRSPGLGDTAMYLCATSRDVGEQFFGPGTRLTVL.